This TCR beta chain was identified during a study of lung T cells in sarcoidosis with Löfgren's syndrome. Study background: Sarcoidosis features CD4+ T cell accumulation in bronchoalveolar lavage fluid.

CDR1 and CDR2 from the germline V gene are DFQATT and SNEGSKA (reference sequence). This CDR3 is built from 15 residues. The V gene end was trimmed by 6 bases and the J gene end by 0 bases; junction bases not matched to a gene: 6. TCRdb fed the reads into MiXCR, producing one record per CDR3 protein. The repertoire consists of 60,000 to 65,000 distinct CDR3 sequences, with 20% to 25% occurring once and the leading ten covering about 2.5%. This clonotype was picked up many times. The sequence came from a human donor with sarcoidosis (Löfgren's syndrome or another form), or a control subject (not recorded which). Sequenced: CD4+ T cells from PBMCs. The chain carries TRBV20-1 and TRBJ1-5, with 9 positions matching TRBD1. The CDR3 spells CSARDRVYSNQPQHF. Here the CDR3 DNA reads TGCAGTGCGAGGGACAGGGTCTATAGCAATCAGCCCCAGCATTTT.